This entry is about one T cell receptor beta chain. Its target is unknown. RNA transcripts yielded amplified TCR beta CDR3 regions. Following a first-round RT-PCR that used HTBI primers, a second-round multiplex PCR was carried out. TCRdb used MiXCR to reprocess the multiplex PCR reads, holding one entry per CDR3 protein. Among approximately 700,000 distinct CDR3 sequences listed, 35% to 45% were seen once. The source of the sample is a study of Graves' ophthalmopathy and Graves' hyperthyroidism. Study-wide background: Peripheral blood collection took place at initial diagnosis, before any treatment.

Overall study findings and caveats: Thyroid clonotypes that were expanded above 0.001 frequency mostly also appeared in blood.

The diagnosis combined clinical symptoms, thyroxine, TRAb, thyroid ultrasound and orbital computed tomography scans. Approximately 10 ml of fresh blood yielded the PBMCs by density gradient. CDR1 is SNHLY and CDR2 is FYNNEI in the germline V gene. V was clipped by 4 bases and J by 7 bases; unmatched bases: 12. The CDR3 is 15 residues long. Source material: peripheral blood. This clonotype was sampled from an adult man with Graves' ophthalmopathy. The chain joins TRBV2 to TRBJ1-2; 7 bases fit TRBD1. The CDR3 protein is CASSADRDSLPGYTF. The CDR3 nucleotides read TGTGCCAGCAGTGCCGACCGGGACAGCCTCCCTGGCTACACCTTC. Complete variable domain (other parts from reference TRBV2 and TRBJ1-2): EPEVTQTPSHQVTQMGQEVILRCVPISNHLYFYWYRQILGQKVEFLVSFYNNEISEKSEIFDDQFSVERPDGSNFTLKIRSTKLEDSAMYFCASSADRDSLPGYTFGSGTRLTVV.